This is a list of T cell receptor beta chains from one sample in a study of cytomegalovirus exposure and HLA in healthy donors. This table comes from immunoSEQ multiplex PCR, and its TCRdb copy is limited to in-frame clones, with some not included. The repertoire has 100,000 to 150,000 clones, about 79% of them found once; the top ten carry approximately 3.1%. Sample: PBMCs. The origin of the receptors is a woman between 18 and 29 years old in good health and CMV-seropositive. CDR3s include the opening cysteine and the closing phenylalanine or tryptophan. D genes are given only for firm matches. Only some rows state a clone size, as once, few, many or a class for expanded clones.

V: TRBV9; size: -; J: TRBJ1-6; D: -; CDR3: CASSVGTGAMDNSPLHF; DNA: TGTGCCAGCAGCGTAGGTACTGGGGCGATGGATAATTCACCCCTCCACTTT
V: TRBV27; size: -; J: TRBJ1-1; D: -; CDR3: CASSLWAGGLQTEAFF; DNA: TGTGCCAGCAGTTTATGGGCCGGGGGGCTTCAGACTGAAGCTTTCTTT
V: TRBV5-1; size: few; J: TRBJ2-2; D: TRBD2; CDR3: CASSWLAGDNTGELFF; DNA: TGCGCCAGCAGCTGGCTAGCGGGGGACAACACCGGGGAGCTGTTTTTT
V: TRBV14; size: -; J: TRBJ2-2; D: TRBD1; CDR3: CASSRGQVGRTGELFF; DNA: TGTGCCAGCAGCCGAGGACAGGTTGGCCGCACCGGGGAGCTGTTTTTT
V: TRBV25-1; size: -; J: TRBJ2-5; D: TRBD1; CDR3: CASSGGDRSVEETQYF; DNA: TGTGCCAGCAGTGGGGGGGACAGGTCGGTAGAAGAGACCCAGTACTTC
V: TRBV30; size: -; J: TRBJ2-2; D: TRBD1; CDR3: CACGQGATGELFF; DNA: TGTGCCTGCGGACAGGGGGCAACCGGGGAGCTGTTTTTT
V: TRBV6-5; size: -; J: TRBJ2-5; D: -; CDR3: CASSYSDYTKETQYF; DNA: TGTGCCAGCAGTTATTCGGACTATACAAAAGAGACCCAGTACTTC
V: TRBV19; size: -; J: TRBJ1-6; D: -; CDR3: CASSLGQRNSPLHF; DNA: TGTGCCAGTAGTCTCGGACAGCGTAATTCACCCCTCCACTTT
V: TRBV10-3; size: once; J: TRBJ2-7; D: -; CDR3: CAIRTPGAGLSYEQYF; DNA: TGTGCCATCAGGACCCCCGGAGCAGGGTTAAGCTACGAGCAGTACTTC
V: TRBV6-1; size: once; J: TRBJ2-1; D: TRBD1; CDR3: CASSVGQDGANEQFF; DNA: TGTGCCAGCAGTGTTGGACAGGATGGGGCCAATGAGCAGTTCTTC
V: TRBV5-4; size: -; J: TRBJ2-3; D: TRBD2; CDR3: CASMGGGTDTQYF; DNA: TGTGCCAGCATGGGGGGGGGCACAGATACGCAGTATTTT
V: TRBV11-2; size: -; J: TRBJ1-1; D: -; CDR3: CASSKSGGATEAFF; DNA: TGTGCCAGCAGCAAAAGTGGGGGCGCCACTGAAGCTTTCTTT
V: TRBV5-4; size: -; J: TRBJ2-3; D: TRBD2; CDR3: CASSRAGGPSDTQYF; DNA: TGTGCCAGCAGCCGGGCGGGGGGGCCGTCAGATACGCAGTATTTT
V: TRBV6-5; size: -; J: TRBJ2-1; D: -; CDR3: CASSPGQVLSNEQFF; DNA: TGTGCCAGCAGCCCCGGCCAGGTCCTTAGCAATGAGCAGTTCTTC
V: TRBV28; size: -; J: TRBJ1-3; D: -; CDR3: CASSLEGSNGNTIYF; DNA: TGTGCCAGCAGTTTGGAGGGTTCTAATGGAAACACCATATATTTT
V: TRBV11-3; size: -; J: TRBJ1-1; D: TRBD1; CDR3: CASSPGGSKNTEAFF; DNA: TGTGCCAGCAGCCCAGGGGGCTCTAAGAACACTGAAGCTTTCTTT
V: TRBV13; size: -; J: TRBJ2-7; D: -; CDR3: CASSLSSGGSYEQYF; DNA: TGTGCCAGCAGCTTATCTTCCGGGGGCTCCTACGAGCAGTACTTC
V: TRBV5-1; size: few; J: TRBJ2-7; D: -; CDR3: CASSSSGASYEQYF; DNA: TGCGCCAGCAGCTCCTCAGGGGCCTCCTACGAGCAGTACTTC
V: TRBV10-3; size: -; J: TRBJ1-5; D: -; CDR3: CAISETRAGNQPQHF; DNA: TGTGCCATCAGTGAGACCAGGGCGGGCAATCAGCCCCAGCATTTT
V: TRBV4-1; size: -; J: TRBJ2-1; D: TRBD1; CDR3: CASSQDGQGDNEQFF; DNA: TGCGCCAGCAGCCAAGACGGACAGGGAGATAATGAGCAGTTCTTC